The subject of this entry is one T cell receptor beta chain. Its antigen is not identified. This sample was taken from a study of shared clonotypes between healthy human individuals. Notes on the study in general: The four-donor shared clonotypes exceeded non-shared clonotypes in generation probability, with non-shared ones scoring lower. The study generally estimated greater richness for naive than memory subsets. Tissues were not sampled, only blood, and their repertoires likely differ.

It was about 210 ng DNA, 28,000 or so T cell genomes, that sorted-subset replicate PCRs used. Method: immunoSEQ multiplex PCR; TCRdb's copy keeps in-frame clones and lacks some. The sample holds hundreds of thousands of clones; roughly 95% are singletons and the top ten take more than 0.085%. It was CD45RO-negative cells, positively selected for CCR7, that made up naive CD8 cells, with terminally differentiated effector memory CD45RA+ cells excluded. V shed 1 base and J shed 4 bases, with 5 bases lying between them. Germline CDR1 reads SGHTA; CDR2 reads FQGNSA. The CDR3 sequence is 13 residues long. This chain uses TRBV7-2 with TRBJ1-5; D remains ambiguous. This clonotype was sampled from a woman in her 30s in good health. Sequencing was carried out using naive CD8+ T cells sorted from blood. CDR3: CASSLGPNQPQHF. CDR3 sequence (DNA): TGTGCCAGCAGCTTAGGCCCAAATCAGCCCCAGCATTTT.